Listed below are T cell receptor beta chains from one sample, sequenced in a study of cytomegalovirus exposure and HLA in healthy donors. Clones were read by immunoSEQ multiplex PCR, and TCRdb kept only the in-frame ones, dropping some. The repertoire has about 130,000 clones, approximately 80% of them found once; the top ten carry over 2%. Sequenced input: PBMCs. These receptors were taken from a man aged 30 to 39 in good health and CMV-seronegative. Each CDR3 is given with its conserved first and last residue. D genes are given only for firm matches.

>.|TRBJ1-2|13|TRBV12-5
TGTGCTAGTGGAACCCTTCAGGGAAGGGGCTACACCTTC
CASGTLQGRGYTF
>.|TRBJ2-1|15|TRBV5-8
TGTGCCAGCAGCTTGTGGGAGCGGTCCTACAATGAGCAGTTCTTC
CASSLWERSYNEQFF
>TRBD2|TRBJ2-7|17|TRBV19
TGTGCCAGTAGCCGTGCGGGGGGTGAGATAAGCTCCTACGAGCAGTACTTC
CASSRAGGEISSYEQYF
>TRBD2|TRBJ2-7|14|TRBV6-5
TGTGCCAGCAGCCTCGGACTAGCGAACTACGAGCAGTACTTC
CASSLGLANYEQYF
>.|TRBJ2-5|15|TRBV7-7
TGTGCTAGCAGCCACCGACAGGCCTCTCAAGAGACCCAGTACTTC
CASSHRQASQETQYF
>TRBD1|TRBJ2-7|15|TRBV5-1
TGCGCCAGCAGCCGCGACCCGGGACAGGAGCGGGAGCAGTACTTC
CASSRDPGQEREQYF
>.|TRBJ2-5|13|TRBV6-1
TGTGCCAGCAGTAACAGGTACCAAGAGACCCAGTACTTC
CASSNRYQETQYF
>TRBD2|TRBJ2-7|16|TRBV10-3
TGTGCCATCAGTGAGTCCCTAGCGGAGCACCCCTACGAGCAGTACTTC
CAISESLAEHPYEQYF
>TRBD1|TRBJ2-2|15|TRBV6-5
TGTGCCAGCAGTTACGCTGACAGGGAGACCGGGGAGCTGTTTTTT
CASSYADRETGELFF
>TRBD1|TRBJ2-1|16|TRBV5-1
TGCGCCAGCAGCTCAGGGACAGTTTCTACCTACAATGAGCAGTTCTTC
CASSSGTVSTYNEQFF
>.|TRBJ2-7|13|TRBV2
TGTGCCAGCAGTGAACAGGGTGTATACGAGCAGTACTTC
CASSEQGVYEQYF
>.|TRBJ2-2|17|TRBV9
TGTGCCAGCAGCGCGCCTAGAGTCCGGGAAAACACCGGGGAGCTGTTTTTT
CASSAPRVRENTGELFF
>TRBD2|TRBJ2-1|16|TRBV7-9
TGTGCCAGCAGCTACCGGACTAGTAGGGCCAACAATGAGCAGTTCTTC
CASSYRTSRANNEQFF
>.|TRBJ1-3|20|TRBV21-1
TGTGCCAGCAGCAACCGGGGGGGGACAGATAGGCCCCTCTCTGGAAACACCATATATTTT
CASSNRGGTDRPLSGNTIYF
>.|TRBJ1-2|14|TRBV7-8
TGTGCCAGCAGCTTAGTGCCTTCGGGGTATGGCTACACCTTC
CASSLVPSGYGYTF
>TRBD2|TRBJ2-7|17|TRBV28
TGTGCCAGCAGTTTACCGACTAGCGGGGTGAGCTCCTACGAGCAGTACTTC
CASSLPTSGVSSYEQYF
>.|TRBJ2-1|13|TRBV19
TGTGCCAGTGGAACAGGGGGGGCCGATGAGCAGTTCTTC
CASGTGGADEQFF
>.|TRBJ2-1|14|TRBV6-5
TGTGCCAGCAGCCCCGTGGAGGGTAACAATGAGCAGTTCTTC
CASSPVEGNNEQFF
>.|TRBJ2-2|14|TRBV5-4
TGTGCCAGCAGCTTGGGACTAGTTGCCGGGGAGCTGTTTTTT
CASSLGLVAGELFF
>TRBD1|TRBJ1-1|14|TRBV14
TGTGCCAGCAGCACCCGGACAGGAAGAACTGAAGCTTTCTTT
CASSTRTGRTEAFF